This is a list of T cell receptor beta chains from one sample in a study of response to subunit inactivated influenza vaccine. TCRdb analysed the RT-PCR reads with MiXCR anew, one entry per CDR3 protein. Of around 750,000 distinct CDR3 sequences in the sample, over 20% were seen once. The sequencing here drew on PBMCs from blood, taken more than 4 days after vaccination. These receptors were taken from a man aged 50-60 years who received an inactivated influenza vaccine. Both conserved end residues are part of each CDR3. The D gene is left open where the match is weak. Clone size is given for some rows only: seen once, a few or many times, or a class if the clone is expanded.

d_gene: -
v_gene: TRBV6-6
j_gene: TRBJ2-1
abundance: few
CDR3aa: CASSYTLYNEQFF
CDR3nt: TGTGCCAGCAGTTACACGTTATACAATGAGCAGTTCTTC

d_gene: -
v_gene: TRBV13
j_gene: TRBJ2-7
abundance: few
CDR3aa: CASSLFRGLAYEQYF
CDR3nt: TGTGCCAGCAGCTTATTCCGGGGGTTGGCGTACGAGCAGTACTTC

d_gene: -
v_gene: TRBV20-1
j_gene: TRBJ2-2
abundance: few
CDR3aa: CSARDEKNTGELFF
CDR3nt: TGCAGTGCTAGAGATGAAAAGAACACCGGGGAGCTGTTTTTT

d_gene: -
v_gene: TRBV29-1
j_gene: TRBJ2-7
abundance: few
CDR3aa: CSVAGTVDYEQYF
CDR3nt: TGCAGCGTTGCCGGGACGGTTGACTACGAGCAGTACTTC

d_gene: TRBD1
v_gene: TRBV20-1
j_gene: TRBJ2-3
abundance: -
CDR3aa: CSATTTRTGGRSTDTQYF
CDR3nt: TGCAGTGCTACCACCACAAGAACAGGGGGAAGAAGCACAGATACGCAGTATTTT

d_gene: -
v_gene: TRBV5-5
j_gene: TRBJ2-3
abundance: -
CDR3aa: CASSFRAREADTQYF
CDR3nt: TGTGCCAGCAGCTTCCGGGCCCGCGAGGCAGATACGCAGTATTTT

d_gene: TRBD2
v_gene: TRBV20-1
j_gene: TRBJ2-1
abundance: few
CDR3aa: CSAGTSGRNEQFF
CDR3nt: TGCAGTGCCGGGACTAGCGGGAGAAATGAGCAGTTCTTC

d_gene: TRBD2
v_gene: TRBV20-1
j_gene: TRBJ2-5
abundance: few
CDR3aa: CSATGLAGGQETQYF
CDR3nt: TGCAGTGCCACGGGACTAGCGGGAGGCCAAGAGACCCAGTACTTC

d_gene: -
v_gene: TRBV7-2
j_gene: TRBJ2-1
abundance: few
CDR3aa: CASSLRGIAFNEQFF
CDR3nt: TGTGCCAGCAGCTTACGGGGAATTGCCTTCAATGAGCAGTTCTTC

d_gene: TRBD2
v_gene: TRBV6-2/TRBV6-3
j_gene: TRBJ2-3
abundance: few
CDR3aa: CASSRGRGGIDTDTQYF
CDR3nt: TGTGCCAGCAGTAGAGGGCGCGGGGGGATCGACACAGATACGCAGTATTTT

d_gene: -
v_gene: TRBV5-6
j_gene: TRBJ2-7
abundance: -
CDR3aa: CASGPWHRDYEQYF
CDR3nt: TGTGCCAGCGGCCCGTGGCACAGGGACTACGAGCAGTACTTC

d_gene: TRBD2
v_gene: TRBV20-1
j_gene: TRBJ2-7
abundance: -
CDR3aa: CSARVPAGIPYEQYF
CDR3nt: TGCAGTGCTAGAGTTCCAGCGGGAATCCCCTACGAGCAGTACTTC

d_gene: -
v_gene: TRBV30
j_gene: TRBJ2-1
abundance: -
CDR3aa: CAWSPLPNEQFF
CDR3nt: TGTGCCTGGAGTCCCCTGCCGAATGAGCAGTTCTTC

d_gene: TRBD2
v_gene: TRBV15
j_gene: TRBJ2-7
abundance: many
CDR3aa: CATSRVGLAGDEQYF
CDR3nt: TGTGCCACCAGCAGAGTGGGTCTAGCGGGAGACGAGCAGTACTTC

d_gene: -
v_gene: TRBV9
j_gene: TRBJ2-3
abundance: -
CDR3aa: CASTDLGASTDTQYF
CDR3nt: TGTGCCAGCACCGACCTCGGGGCTTCCACAGATACGCAGTATTTT

d_gene: -
v_gene: TRBV10-3
j_gene: TRBJ1-1
abundance: -
CDR3aa: CAISGRNTEAFF
CDR3nt: TGTGCCATCAGTGGTAGGAACACTGAAGCTTTCTTT

d_gene: TRBD1
v_gene: TRBV19
j_gene: TRBJ2-7
abundance: -
CDR3aa: CASSPQGDTYEQYF
CDR3nt: TGTGCCAGTAGTCCACAGGGGGATACCTACGAGCAGTACTTC

d_gene: -
v_gene: TRBV4-3
j_gene: TRBJ1-5
abundance: -
CDR3aa: CASSQSGAPGEAQHF
CDR3nt: TGCGCCAGCAGCCAATCCGGGGCACCGGGCGAGGCCCAGCATTTT

d_gene: TRBD1
v_gene: TRBV20-1
j_gene: TRBJ2-7
abundance: -
CDR3aa: CSAPLDRGIGEQYF
CDR3nt: TGCAGTGCGCCGCTCGACAGGGGCATTGGCGAGCAGTACTTC

d_gene: -
v_gene: TRBV7-9
j_gene: TRBJ1-4
abundance: -
CDR3aa: CASSLGIVEKLFF
CDR3nt: TGTGCCAGCAGCTTAGGAATTGTTGAAAAACTGTTTTTT

d_gene: TRBD1
v_gene: TRBV12-3/TRBV12-4
j_gene: TRBJ2-2
abundance: -
CDR3aa: CASTTGVRDTGELFF
CDR3nt: TGTGCCAGCACCACAGGGGTGCGGGACACCGGGGAGCTGTTTTTT

d_gene: -
v_gene: TRBV7-2
j_gene: TRBJ2-1
abundance: -
CDR3aa: CASSSGHRVGNEQFF
CDR3nt: TGTGCCAGCAGCTCGGGACACAGGGTTGGGAATGAGCAGTTCTTC

d_gene: -
v_gene: TRBV20-1
j_gene: TRBJ1-5
abundance: -
CDR3aa: CSARIGQNNQPQHF
CDR3nt: TGCAGTGCTAGAATCGGACAGAACAATCAGCCCCAGCATTTT

d_gene: -
v_gene: TRBV11-2
j_gene: TRBJ2-5
abundance: -
CDR3aa: CASSSLRGRGETQYF
CDR3nt: TGTGCCAGCAGCTCCCTCCGGGGACGAGGAGAGACCCAGTACTTC

d_gene: TRBD2
v_gene: TRBV4-3
j_gene: TRBJ2-1
abundance: few
CDR3aa: CASSRTASGRKGNEQFF
CDR3nt: TGCGCCAGCAGCCGGACCGCAAGCGGGAGGAAGGGCAATGAGCAGTTCTTC

d_gene: -
v_gene: TRBV20-1
j_gene: TRBJ2-3
abundance: few
CDR3aa: CSAREGGRVSSTDTQYF
CDR3nt: TGCAGTGCTAGAGAGGGGGGGCGGGTATCTAGCACAGATACGCAGTATTTT

d_gene: -
v_gene: TRBV15
j_gene: TRBJ2-7
abundance: many
CDR3aa: CATSRDGGVDEQYF
CDR3nt: TGTGCCACCAGCAGAGATGGGGGAGTGGACGAGCAGTACTTC

d_gene: -
v_gene: TRBV5-5
j_gene: TRBJ1-5
abundance: -
CDR3aa: CASSLGGGSQPQHF
CDR3nt: TGTGCCAGCAGCTTGGGGGGGGGCTCACAGCCCCAGCATTTT

d_gene: -
v_gene: TRBV5-1
j_gene: TRBJ2-3
abundance: -
CDR3aa: CASSLQKTSADTQYF
CDR3nt: TGCGCCAGCAGCTTACAAAAGACTAGTGCAGATACGCAGTATTTT

d_gene: -
v_gene: TRBV20-1
j_gene: TRBJ2-1
abundance: few
CDR3aa: CSARDFSDEQFF
CDR3nt: TGCAGTGCTAGAGATTTCAGCGATGAGCAGTTCTTC

d_gene: -
v_gene: TRBV6-5
j_gene: TRBJ1-2
abundance: -
CDR3aa: CASSYLRPYGANYGYTF
CDR3nt: TGTGCCAGCAGTTACCTCAGGCCCTACGGCGCTAACTATGGCTACACCTTC

d_gene: -
v_gene: TRBV12-3/TRBV12-4
j_gene: TRBJ1-5
abundance: many
CDR3aa: CASPFEGDQPQHF
CDR3nt: TGTGCCAGCCCGTTTGAGGGGGATCAGCCCCAGCATTTT

d_gene: -
v_gene: TRBV7-6
j_gene: TRBJ2-7
abundance: -
CDR3aa: CASSRGRTGAPGEQYF
CDR3nt: TGTGCCAGCAGCCGCGGGCGGACGGGAGCTCCCGGCGAGCAGTACTTC

d_gene: -
v_gene: TRBV11-2
j_gene: TRBJ1-2
abundance: -
CDR3aa: CASSVNRVVDYGYTF
CDR3nt: TGTGCCAGCAGCGTTAACAGGGTAGTGGACTATGGCTACACCTTC

d_gene: -
v_gene: TRBV6-1
j_gene: TRBJ2-2
abundance: few
CDR3aa: CASSLRLPGVATGELFF
CDR3nt: TGTGCCAGCAGTCTCCGGCTTCCAGGGGTAGCCACCGGGGAGCTGTTTTTT

d_gene: -
v_gene: TRBV27
j_gene: TRBJ1-1
abundance: few
CDR3aa: CASSPLPVGGRAFF
CDR3nt: TGTGCCAGCAGCCCACTCCCGGTGGGGGGTAGGGCTTTCTTT

d_gene: -
v_gene: TRBV27
j_gene: TRBJ1-6
abundance: few
CDR3aa: CASSFLLRNSNSPLHF
CDR3nt: TGTGCCAGCAGTTTTTTACTTCGGAATTCTAATTCACCCCTCCACTTT

d_gene: -
v_gene: TRBV10-3
j_gene: TRBJ1-2
abundance: -
CDR3aa: CAISSGYGYTF
CDR3nt: TGTGCCATCAGTTCTGGCTATGGCTACACCTTC

d_gene: -
v_gene: TRBV12-3/TRBV12-4
j_gene: TRBJ1-5
abundance: many
CDR3aa: CASSFSRVGDQPQHF
CDR3nt: TGTGCCAGCAGTTTTTCCAGGGTCGGCGATCAGCCCCAGCATTTT

d_gene: -
v_gene: TRBV20-1
j_gene: TRBJ2-7
abundance: -
CDR3aa: CSARDPQGSRVDEQYF
CDR3nt: TGCAGTGCTAGAGATCCCCAGGGGAGTCGCGTTGACGAGCAGTACTTC

d_gene: -
v_gene: TRBV20-1
j_gene: TRBJ2-3
abundance: few
CDR3aa: CSARYPLGTDTQYF
CDR3nt: TGCAGTGCCCGTTACCCCCTGGGCACAGATACGCAGTATTTT

d_gene: -
v_gene: TRBV6-5
j_gene: TRBJ2-2
abundance: -
CDR3aa: CASSYPAGRVAGELFF
CDR3nt: TGTGCCAGCAGTTACCCGGCGGGCAGAGTAGCCGGGGAGCTGTTTTTT

d_gene: TRBD2
v_gene: TRBV5-4
j_gene: TRBJ2-7
abundance: -
CDR3aa: CASSAGLAADEQYF
CDR3nt: TGTGCCAGCAGCGCGGGACTAGCAGCAGACGAGCAGTACTTC

d_gene: TRBD2
v_gene: TRBV20-1
j_gene: TRBJ2-1
abundance: few
CDR3aa: CSARDLAGGPNEQFF
CDR3nt: TGCAGTGCTAGAGACCTAGCGGGAGGGCCTAATGAGCAGTTCTTC

d_gene: -
v_gene: TRBV29-1
j_gene: TRBJ2-7
abundance: few
CDR3aa: CSVERGHDSYEQYF
CDR3nt: TGCAGCGTTGAGAGAGGACACGACTCCTACGAGCAGTACTTC

d_gene: TRBD2
v_gene: TRBV12-3/TRBV12-4
j_gene: TRBJ2-1
abundance: -
CDR3aa: CASRGTSVYEQFF
CDR3nt: TGTGCCAGCAGGGGGACTAGCGTCTATGAGCAGTTCTTC

d_gene: -
v_gene: TRBV7-2
j_gene: TRBJ1-1
abundance: few
CDR3aa: CASSRTPRGANTEAFF
CDR3nt: TGTGCCAGCAGCAGAACCCCCAGGGGAGCGAACACTGAAGCTTTCTTT

d_gene: -
v_gene: TRBV9
j_gene: TRBJ1-3
abundance: -
CDR3aa: CASSPRLGSGNTIYF
CDR3nt: TGTGCCAGCAGCCCCCGACTTGGCTCTGGAAACACCATATATTTT

d_gene: -
v_gene: TRBV6-1
j_gene: TRBJ2-3
abundance: few
CDR3aa: CASSPQPGTDTQYF
CDR3nt: TGTGCCAGCAGTCCGCAGCCAGGGACAGATACGCAGTATTTT

d_gene: -
v_gene: TRBV27
j_gene: TRBJ2-5
abundance: few
CDR3aa: CASSLVWGVRGRETQYF
CDR3nt: TGTGCCAGCAGTTTGGTATGGGGGGTAAGGGGAAGGGAGACCCAGTACTTC

d_gene: TRBD2
v_gene: TRBV20-1
j_gene: TRBJ2-5
abundance: few
CDR3aa: CSAIGGRTSGRLEETQYF
CDR3nt: TGCAGTGCCATAGGGGGCCGGACTAGCGGGAGGCTAGAGGAGACCCAGTACTTC

d_gene: TRBD2
v_gene: TRBV6-2/TRBV6-3
j_gene: TRBJ2-1
abundance: -
CDR3aa: CASSSGTSGPRAYNEQFF
CDR3nt: TGTGCCAGCAGTTCCGGGACTAGCGGGCCCAGGGCCTACAATGAGCAGTTCTTC

d_gene: TRBD1
v_gene: TRBV20-1
j_gene: TRBJ2-5
abundance: few
CDR3aa: CSARDRDSQETQYF
CDR3nt: TGCAGTGCTAGAGATCGGGACAGCCAAGAGACCCAGTACTTC

d_gene: -
v_gene: TRBV19
j_gene: TRBJ2-7
abundance: few
CDR3aa: CASSISGRGEQYF
CDR3nt: TGTGCCAGTAGTATCTCGGGACGGGGAGAGCAGTACTTC

d_gene: TRBD2
v_gene: TRBV5-1
j_gene: TRBJ2-2
abundance: few
CDR3aa: CASSPGLGGTGELFF
CDR3nt: TGCGCCAGCAGCCCGGGACTAGGGGGCACCGGGGAGCTGTTTTTT